The clone carrying this T cell receptor (beta chain) appeared many times. Its antigen is not identified. The data originate from a study of spatial heterogeneity in lung cancer. The wider study: TCR and UMI combinations that were unique each appeared, on average, more than ten times in raw reads. Overall study results and limits: There were more appearances of ubiquitous expanded tumor TCRs in blood at resection than at follow-up.

All TCR cDNA molecules were individually tagged with a unique molecular identifier. TCRdb analysed the 5' RACE reads with MiXCR anew, one entry per CDR3 protein. This sample yields fewer than 55,000 distinct CDR3 sequences, of which approximately 7.6% are seen a single time; more than 10% belongs to the top ten. The time point is: sample taken at primary tumor resection. Whole RNA was taken from tumor, nontumor lung or frozen PBMC; it was then sequenced unsorted. This CDR3 contains 14 residues. The trim removed 6 bases at V and 2 bases at J, leaving 5 bases unmatched. Germline lookup yields CDR1 ENHRY and CDR2 SYGVKD.

The sample in question was PBMCs, obtained at surgery. This receptor was taken from a female donor with early-stage non-small cell lung cancer. The rearrangement links TRBV10-3 to TRBJ2-3, with 7 bases identical to TRBD1. In DNA form, the CDR3 reads TGTGCCATCAGGAACAGGGGCCCCACAGATACGCAGTATTTT. This translates into CAIRNRGPTDTQYF.